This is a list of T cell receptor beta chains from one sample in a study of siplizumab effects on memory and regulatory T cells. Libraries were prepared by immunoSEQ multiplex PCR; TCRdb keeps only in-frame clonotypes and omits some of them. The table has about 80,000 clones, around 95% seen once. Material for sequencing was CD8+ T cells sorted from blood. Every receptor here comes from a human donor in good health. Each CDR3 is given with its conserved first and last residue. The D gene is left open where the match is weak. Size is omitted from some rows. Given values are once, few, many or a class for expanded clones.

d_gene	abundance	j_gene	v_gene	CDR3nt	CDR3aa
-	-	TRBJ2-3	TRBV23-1	TGCGCCAGCAGTGGCCGCACAGATACGCAGTATTTT	CASSGRTDTQYF
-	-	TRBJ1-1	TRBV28	TGTGCCAGCAGTTCGCCAGGGAGGAACACTGAAGCTTTCTTT	CASSSPGRNTEAFF
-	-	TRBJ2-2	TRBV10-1	TGCGCCAGCAGCCCGGGCAGGGTGTACACCGGGGAGCTGTTTTTT	CASSPGRVYTGELFF
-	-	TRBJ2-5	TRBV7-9	TGTGCCAGCAGCCCCGAGGGGGAGACCCAGTACTTC	CASSPEGETQYF
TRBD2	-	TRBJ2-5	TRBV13	TGTGCCAGCAGCCCTACCGGACTAGCGGGAGGGCAAGAGACCCAGTACTTC	CASSPTGLAGGQETQYF
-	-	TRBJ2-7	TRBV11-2	TGTGCCAGCAGCCTCTACGTAATGGAGGGTGGCGAGCAGTACTTC	CASSLYVMEGGEQYF
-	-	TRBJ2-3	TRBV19	TGTGCCAGTAGTTGGGGGACCCTGGGAGATACGCAGTATTTT	CASSWGTLGDTQYF
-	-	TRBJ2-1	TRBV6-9	TGTGCCAGGAACAATGAGCAGTTCTTC	CARNNEQFF
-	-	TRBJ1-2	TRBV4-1	TGCGCCAGCAGCCAAGCGTGGAGGGTAACTAAAGATGGCTACACCTTC	CASSQAWRVTKDGYTF
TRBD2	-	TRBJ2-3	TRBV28	TGTGCCAGCAGTTTACAGCGGGAGGTCGAAGATACGCAGTATTTT	CASSLQREVEDTQYF
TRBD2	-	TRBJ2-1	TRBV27	TGTGCCAGCAGTTTCGTCGCGGGAGAACCCTCCTACAATGAGCAGTTCTTC	CASSFVAGEPSYNEQFF
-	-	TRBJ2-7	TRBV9	TGTGCCAGCAGCGTAGGAGTAGGGGTGGCGTACGAGCAGTACTTC	CASSVGVGVAYEQYF
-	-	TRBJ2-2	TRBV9	TGTGCCAGCAGCACAACTACCCGGGGGATCGGGGAGCTGTTTTTT	CASSTTTRGIGELFF
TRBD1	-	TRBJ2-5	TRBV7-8	TGTGCCAGCAGCTTAGACCCCAGGGGGCAAGAGACCCAGTACTTC	CASSLDPRGQETQYF
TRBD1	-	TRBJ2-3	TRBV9	TGTGCCAGCAGCACCTTACGGGACAGTTACACAGATACGCAGTATTTT	CASSTLRDSYTDTQYF
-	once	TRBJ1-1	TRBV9	TGTGCCAGCAGCGGGGAGACAGACTTCAACACTGAAGCTTTCTTT	CASSGETDFNTEAFF
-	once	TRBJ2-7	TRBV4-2	TGTGCCAGCAGCCCGCTACGCGGAGCCCTGTACGAGCAGTACTTC	CASSPLRGALYEQYF
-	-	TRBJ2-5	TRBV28	TGTGCCAGCAGTTACGGGAGTGGTGAGACCCAGTACTTC	CASSYGSGETQYF
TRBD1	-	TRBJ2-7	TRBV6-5	TGTGCCAGCAGTCCGGGACAGGGCGCCTACGAGCAGTACTTC	CASSPGQGAYEQYF
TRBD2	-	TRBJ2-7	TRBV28	TGTGCCAGCAGTTTACGACTAGCGGGAGACTACGAGCAGTACTTC	CASSLRLAGDYEQYF